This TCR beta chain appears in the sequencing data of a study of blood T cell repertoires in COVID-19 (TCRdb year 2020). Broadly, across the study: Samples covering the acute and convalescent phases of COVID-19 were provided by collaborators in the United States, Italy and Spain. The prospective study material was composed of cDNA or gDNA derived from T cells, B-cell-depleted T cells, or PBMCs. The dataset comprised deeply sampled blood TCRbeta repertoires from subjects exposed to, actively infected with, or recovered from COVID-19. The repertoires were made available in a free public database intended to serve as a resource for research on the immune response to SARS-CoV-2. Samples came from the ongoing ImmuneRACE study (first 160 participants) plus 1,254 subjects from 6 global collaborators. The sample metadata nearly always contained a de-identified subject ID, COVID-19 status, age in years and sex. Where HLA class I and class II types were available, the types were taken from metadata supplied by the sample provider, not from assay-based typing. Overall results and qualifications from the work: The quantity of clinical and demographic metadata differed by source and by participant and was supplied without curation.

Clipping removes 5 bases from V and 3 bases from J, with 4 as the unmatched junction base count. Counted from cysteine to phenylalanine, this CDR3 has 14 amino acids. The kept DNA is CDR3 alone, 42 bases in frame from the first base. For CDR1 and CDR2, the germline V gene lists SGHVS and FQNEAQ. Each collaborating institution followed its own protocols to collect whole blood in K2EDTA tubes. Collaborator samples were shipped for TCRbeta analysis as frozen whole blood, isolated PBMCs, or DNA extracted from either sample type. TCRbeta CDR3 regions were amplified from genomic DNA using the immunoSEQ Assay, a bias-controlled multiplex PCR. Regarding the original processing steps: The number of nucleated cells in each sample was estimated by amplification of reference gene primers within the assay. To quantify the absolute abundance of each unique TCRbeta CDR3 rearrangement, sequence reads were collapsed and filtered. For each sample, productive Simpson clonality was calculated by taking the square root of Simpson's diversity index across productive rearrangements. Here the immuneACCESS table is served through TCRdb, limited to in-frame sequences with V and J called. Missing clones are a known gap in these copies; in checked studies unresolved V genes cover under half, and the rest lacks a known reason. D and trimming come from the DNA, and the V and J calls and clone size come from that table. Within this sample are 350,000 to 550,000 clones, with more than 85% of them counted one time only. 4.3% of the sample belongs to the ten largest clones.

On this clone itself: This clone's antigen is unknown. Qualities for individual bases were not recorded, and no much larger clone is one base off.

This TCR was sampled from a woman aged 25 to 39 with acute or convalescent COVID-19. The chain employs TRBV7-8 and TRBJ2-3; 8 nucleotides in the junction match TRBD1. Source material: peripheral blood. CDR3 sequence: CASSLGQGTDTQYF. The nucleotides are TGTGCCAGCAGCCTCGGACAGGGAACAGATACGCAGTATTTT.